The rows below give T cell receptor beta chains drawn from one sample of a study of shared clonotypes between healthy human individuals. Assay used: immunoSEQ multiplex PCR; TCRdb lists only in-frame clones, some missing. The sample includes fewer than 700,000 clones, around three quarters of them seen just once. The specimen sequenced was PBMCs. The source of these receptors is a woman in her thirties or forties in good health. Some clones in this sample may be carry-over from other donors' samples. Each CDR3 is given with its conserved first and last residue. A D gene is named only where the DNA matches it firmly. Size is stated for part of the rows, as once, few or many counts, or as a class when the clone is expanded.

d_call: TRBD2
j_call: TRBJ2-3
clone_size: -
v_call: TRBV5-4
cdr3_nt: TGTGCCAGCAACGCAGGCGGGAGAGGGAGCACAGATACGCAGTATTTT
cdr3_aa: CASNAGGRGSTDTQYF

d_call: -
j_call: TRBJ2-5
clone_size: few
v_call: TRBV28
cdr3_nt: TGTGCCAGCAGTTTAGGGGGAGCCAGGGAGACCCAGTACTTC
cdr3_aa: CASSLGGARETQYF

d_call: TRBD2
j_call: TRBJ2-7
clone_size: -
v_call: TRBV28
cdr3_nt: TGTGCCAGCAGTCAAGCGGGACTGGAGCAGTACTTC
cdr3_aa: CASSQAGLEQYF

d_call: -
j_call: TRBJ2-2
clone_size: few
v_call: TRBV23-1
cdr3_nt: TGCGCCAGCAGTCACTGGGTAGGGGGAGAGTGGTACACCGGGGAGCTGTTTTTT
cdr3_aa: CASSHWVGGEWYTGELFF

d_call: -
j_call: TRBJ2-2
clone_size: -
v_call: TRBV28
cdr3_nt: TGTGCCAGCAGTACTCTGATGGGGTTCACCGGGGAGCTGTTTTTT
cdr3_aa: CASSTLMGFTGELFF

d_call: -
j_call: TRBJ2-7
clone_size: -
v_call: TRBV6-5
cdr3_nt: TGTGCCAGCAGAAACGACTACTACTCCTACGAGCAGTACTTC
cdr3_aa: CASRNDYYSYEQYF

d_call: -
j_call: TRBJ2-7
clone_size: -
v_call: TRBV6-6
cdr3_nt: TGTGCCAGCAGTTACCCAGGGACGGGGGCCACCTACGAGCAGTACTTC
cdr3_aa: CASSYPGTGATYEQYF

d_call: -
j_call: TRBJ1-2
clone_size: -
v_call: TRBV6-1
cdr3_nt: TGTGCCAGCAGTGAAGGGCGGAGGGGCGCGGATGGCTACACCTTC
cdr3_aa: CASSEGRRGADGYTF

d_call: TRBD1
j_call: TRBJ1-6
clone_size: -
v_call: TRBV7-9
cdr3_nt: TGTGCCAGCAGCTTAGAGGGGACAGCTTTGGGTTCACCCCTCCACTTT
cdr3_aa: CASSLEGTALGSPLHF

d_call: TRBD1
j_call: TRBJ1-2
clone_size: -
v_call: TRBV5-4
cdr3_nt: TGTGCCAGCAGCCGGGACAGCTCATATGGCTACACCTTC
cdr3_aa: CASSRDSSYGYTF

d_call: -
j_call: TRBJ1-2
clone_size: many
v_call: TRBV6-6
cdr3_nt: TGTGCCAGCAGTTACCCGGACCGGGGCTACACCTTC
cdr3_aa: CASSYPDRGYTF

d_call: TRBD2
j_call: TRBJ2-2
clone_size: -
v_call: TRBV29-1
cdr3_nt: TGCAGCGTTGCCCTAGCGACTAGCGGGGCCACCGGGGAGCTGTTTTTT
cdr3_aa: CSVALATSGATGELFF

d_call: -
j_call: TRBJ2-1
clone_size: -
v_call: TRBV7-9
cdr3_nt: TGTGCCAGCAGCGTAGGGGCCCCCGGAGGGCCGGGGAATGAGCAGTTCTTC
cdr3_aa: CASSVGAPGGPGNEQFF

d_call: TRBD1
j_call: TRBJ2-5
clone_size: -
v_call: TRBV29-1
cdr3_nt: TGCAGCGTTTTGAAGGGGGCGAGAGAGACCCAGTACTTC
cdr3_aa: CSVLKGARETQYF

d_call: TRBD2
j_call: TRBJ2-5
clone_size: -
v_call: TRBV5-1
cdr3_nt: TGCGCCAGCAGCTTGGAAATAGCGGGAAAAAAAGAGACCCAGTACTTC
cdr3_aa: CASSLEIAGKKETQYF

d_call: TRBD2
j_call: TRBJ2-7
clone_size: -
v_call: TRBV15
cdr3_nt: TGTGCCACCAGCAGAGAAAGGATTAGCGGGGGCGAGCAGTACTTC
cdr3_aa: CATSRERISGGEQYF

d_call: TRBD2
j_call: TRBJ2-7
clone_size: -
v_call: TRBV5-1
cdr3_nt: TGCGCCAGCAGCTTAAGAGCGGGAGGGTTCTCCTACGAGCAGTACTTC
cdr3_aa: CASSLRAGGFSYEQYF

d_call: TRBD1
j_call: TRBJ1-1
clone_size: -
v_call: TRBV28
cdr3_nt: TGTGCCAGCAGTGGACAGGGAGGGGGGACTGAAGCTTTCTTT
cdr3_aa: CASSGQGGGTEAFF

d_call: -
j_call: TRBJ2-1
clone_size: -
v_call: TRBV30
cdr3_nt: TGTGCCTGGAGTTCCGCCCCCTACAATGAGCAGTTCTTC
cdr3_aa: CAWSSAPYNEQFF

d_call: -
j_call: TRBJ2-7
clone_size: -
v_call: TRBV30
cdr3_nt: TGTGCCTGGGGCGGGCCTTACGAGCAGTACTTC
cdr3_aa: CAWGGPYEQYF

d_call: TRBD1
j_call: TRBJ1-2
clone_size: once
v_call: TRBV28
cdr3_nt: TGTGCCAGCAGTAGACCGCAGGGGGCGAAGTATGACTATGGCTACACCTTC
cdr3_aa: CASSRPQGAKYDYGYTF

d_call: TRBD2
j_call: TRBJ2-1
clone_size: -
v_call: TRBV19
cdr3_nt: TGTGCCAGTAGTGAGGGGAGGGGAAGTGAGCAGTTCTTC
cdr3_aa: CASSEGRGSEQFF

d_call: TRBD2
j_call: TRBJ2-7
clone_size: -
v_call: TRBV7-2
cdr3_nt: TGTGCCAGCAGCACGACTAGCGGCCGCTCCTACGAGCAGTACTTC
cdr3_aa: CASSTTSGRSYEQYF

d_call: -
j_call: TRBJ2-3
clone_size: once
v_call: TRBV28
cdr3_nt: -
cdr3_aa: CASSFGQGAKYF

d_call: -
j_call: TRBJ2-6
clone_size: -
v_call: TRBV7-2
cdr3_nt: TGTGCCAGCAGCCGGAGGGGGTCTATGTTTGGGGCCAACGTCCTGACTTTC
cdr3_aa: CASSRRGSMFGANVLTF

d_call: TRBD1
j_call: TRBJ2-7
clone_size: -
v_call: TRBV5-1
cdr3_nt: TGCGCCAGCAGCTTGGGGGCAGGGGGATTCTACGAGCAGTACTTC
cdr3_aa: CASSLGAGGFYEQYF

d_call: -
j_call: TRBJ2-2
clone_size: -
v_call: TRBV15
cdr3_nt: TGTGCCACCAGCAGAGGGGGCGGGGAGCTGTTTTTT
cdr3_aa: CATSRGGGELFF

d_call: -
j_call: TRBJ1-4
clone_size: few
v_call: TRBV7-9
cdr3_nt: TGTGCCAGCAGCCGCACGGACGCCCGCGGTGAAAAACTGTTTTTT
cdr3_aa: CASSRTDARGEKLFF

d_call: -
j_call: TRBJ2-2
clone_size: many
v_call: TRBV5-6
cdr3_nt: TGTGCCAGCAGCTTGCAGGCAGGTAATAGGTCCGGGGAGCTGTTTTTT
cdr3_aa: CASSLQAGNRSGELFF

d_call: TRBD1
j_call: TRBJ2-3
clone_size: -
v_call: TRBV28
cdr3_nt: TGTGCCAGCAGTTTTGGGGACAGGGGCCAGTTGACAGATACGCAGTATTTT
cdr3_aa: CASSFGDRGQLTDTQYF

d_call: TRBD2
j_call: TRBJ2-2
clone_size: -
v_call: TRBV7-9
cdr3_nt: TGTGCCAGCAGGCCTACTAGCGTTGACCGGGGCACCGGGGAGCTGTTTTTT
cdr3_aa: CASRPTSVDRGTGELFF

d_call: TRBD2
j_call: TRBJ2-3
clone_size: -
v_call: TRBV7-3
cdr3_nt: TGTGCCAGCAGCTTTTTAGCGGGAGGGGACACAGATACGCAGTATTTT
cdr3_aa: CASSFLAGGDTDTQYF

d_call: -
j_call: TRBJ2-1
clone_size: -
v_call: TRBV9
cdr3_nt: TGTGCCAGCAGCGAGTGGGAGCTGGATAATGAGCAGTTCTTC
cdr3_aa: CASSEWELDNEQFF

d_call: -
j_call: TRBJ2-1
clone_size: -
v_call: TRBV5-4
cdr3_nt: TGTGCCAGCAGCTTGGAGGGACCACCCCTCTCTCACAATGAGCAGTTCTTC
cdr3_aa: CASSLEGPPLSHNEQFF

d_call: TRBD2
j_call: TRBJ2-1
clone_size: once
v_call: TRBV30
cdr3_nt: TGTGCCTGGAGTGTATCGGCTAGCGGGCCGCCCAGAGAGCAGTTCTTC
cdr3_aa: CAWSVSASGPPREQFF

d_call: TRBD1
j_call: TRBJ2-5
clone_size: -
v_call: TRBV10-3
cdr3_nt: TGTGCCATCAGGGACAGGGGCAGGGAGACCCAGTACTTC
cdr3_aa: CAIRDRGRETQYF

d_call: -
j_call: TRBJ2-4
clone_size: -
v_call: TRBV28
cdr3_nt: TGTGCCAGCAGTTTCCCCACGGATGGATCCCGTTTCGCCAAAAACATTCAGTACTTC
cdr3_aa: CASSFPTDGSRFAKNIQYF

d_call: TRBD2
j_call: TRBJ2-7
clone_size: -
v_call: TRBV28
cdr3_nt: TGTGCCAGCAGTTTATTTTCCAGCGGGAGGACCGAGCAGTACTTC
cdr3_aa: CASSLFSSGRTEQYF

d_call: TRBD1
j_call: TRBJ1-4
clone_size: few
v_call: TRBV18
cdr3_nt: TGTGCCAGCTCACCGGGACAGGGGAATGAAAAACTGTTTTTT
cdr3_aa: CASSPGQGNEKLFF

d_call: -
j_call: TRBJ1-2
clone_size: once
v_call: TRBV5-1
cdr3_nt: TGCGCCAGCAGCCCGGGACGGAGAGAAGGCTATGGCTACACCTTC
cdr3_aa: CASSPGRREGYGYTF

d_call: -
j_call: TRBJ1-1
clone_size: -
v_call: TRBV18
cdr3_nt: TGTGCCAGCTCACCCCCGGGGGGCGGGCCTGAAGCTTTCTTT
cdr3_aa: CASSPPGGGPEAFF